The sequence of this TCR beta chain was determined in a study of CXCR3-negative and CXCR3-positive naive CD8 T cells (dated by TCRdb to the late 2010s). At the level of the whole study: In total, roughly 150 million TRB reads were obtained, or roughly 1.5 +/- 0.3 million reads per library. For the TRBV-TRBJ cluster analysis, the naive subsets came from 5 or 6 donors, while the memory cells came from 3 donors. Diversity and physicochemical repertoire analyses covered over 10 donors pooled from two independent experiments.

TCRdb records NextSeq 550 as the sequencer. The Human TCR Profiling Kit (MiLaboratory) was used to make UMI-labeled 5' RACE TRB cDNA libraries. cDNA synthesis used the entire amount of extracted RNA, and PCR amplification then used the entire amount of cDNA produced. Libraries were prepared in parallel with an identical number of PCR cycles. The study's processing was this. With a requirement of at least two reads per UMI, MIGEC and MiXCR extracted about 50,000 +/- 10,000 unique UMI-labeled TRB cDNA molecules per library. On average, roughly 40,000 +/- 10,000 functional in-frame TRB CDR3 nucleotide clonotypes lacking stop codons were found per library. After each sample was downsampled to 5000 UMI-labeled TRB molecules, VDJtools was used to calculate diversity metrics such as normalized Shannon-Wiener and Chao1. Clonotype-size-weighted physicochemical properties of the central five CDR3 residues (interaction energy, strength, volume and Kidera factor 4) were computed in VDJtools. Once TCRdb had reprocessed the reads, it stored one entry per CDR3 protein sequence and supplied no DNA. The V and J calls come from TCRdb's annotation, not from the publication. The table for this sample lists about 62,000 distinct CDR3 sequences. The ten most abundant clones make up more than 3.5% of the sample.

CDR1 and CDR2 are read off the germline V gene (reference sequence) as DFQATT and SNEGSKA. Taken from cysteine to phenylalanine, the CDR3 has 14 residues. DNA for this receptor is not on file. For every CD8+ T cell subset, over 250,000 cells were flow-sorted straight into RLT lysis buffer, and each subset was sorted in triplicate. To keep memory contaminants out, a stringent definition of naive CD8+ T cells was applied: CD45RO-CCR7+CD27+CD95-. Peripheral blood mononuclear cells were isolated from buffy coats by standard density gradient centrifugation. Naive CXCR3-negative and CXCR3-positive CD8+ T cells were flow-sorted using a FACSAria III. Total RNA was extracted from sorted cells with an RNeasy Mini Kit. The study at large found these results: Similar TRBV-TRBJ usage was shown by naive CXCR3-negative and CXCR3-positive cells from the same donor, whereas distinct patterns were shown by memory cells. Surface CD5, linked to self-reactivity in mice, was comparable between naive subsets; TCR interaction strength was therefore also inferred from TRB CDR3 physicochemical properties. TRB CDR3s from CXCR3-positive naive cells showed higher hydrophobicity (lower Kidera factor 4), lower energy, and higher strength and volume indices than CXCR3-negative naive cells. Comparably high repertoire diversity was found in both naive subsets, whereas much lower repertoire diversity was found in memory CD8+ T cells. Because CXCR3 expression was partially decreased after cryopreservation, freshly isolated PBMCs were used for most assays.

Of note for this clonotype: Its binding antigen is unknown.

The sample taken for sequencing was naive CXCR3- CD8+ T cells from blood. The cell subset or site label here, explained by the study, means: CD45RO-CCR7+CD27+CD95- naive CD8+ T cells lacking CXCR3 (TNR3-). This receptor was taken from a human donor in good health. Some clones in this sample may be carry-over from other donors' samples. The rearrangement combines TRBV20-1 with TRBJ2-1; TCRdb's D gene call, TRBD1, goes unchecked for lack of DNA. The encoded CDR3 is CSALEARGYNEQFF.